These 16 T cell receptor beta chains share one sample of origin, sequenced in a study of T cell repertoires in cytomegalovirus infection. Their target antigens are unknown. One entry per CDR3 protein results from TCRdb running MiXCR on the reads. The table records some 500,000 distinct CDR3 sequences, about 40% of them present only once. The material sequenced was cultured PBMCs, taken from culture after CMV antigen stimulation. The source of these receptors is a human donor in good health (CMV status not recorded). Some clones in this sample may be carry-over from other donors' samples.

V gene TRBV15 combines with J gene TRBJ1-5, with D hard to call. The CDR3 loop spans 16 amino acids. Trimming removed 0 bases at V and 2 bases at J, with 11 bases between. Per germline, CDR1 LNHNV and CDR2 YYDKDF (reference sequence). The chain's CDR3 is CATSRDGGFRNQPQHF. The DNA of the CDR3 is TGTGCCACCAGCAGAGATGGAGGTTTTCGCAATCAGCCCCAGCATTTT.

This clonotype has only a few counts. The V and J genes are TRBV20-1 and TRBJ2-3; D possibly corresponds to TRBD1 (5 bases). Trimming cost V 2 bases and J 10 bases, with 19 bases left between them. This CDR3 region has 14 residues. Germline V gene data show CDR1 as DFQATT and CDR2 as SNEGSKA (reference sequence). The CDR3 protein is CSARTPQGPMAQYF. CDR3 bases: TGCAGTGCTAGAACTCCCCAGGGTCCCATGGCGCAGTATTTT.

This clonotype was observed once. This chain links TRBV12-5 with TRBJ2-1, with 16 bases that match TRBD2. The length of the CDR3 is 18 residues. Looked up from germline, CDR1 is LGHNT and CDR2 is FRNRAP. The trim removed 3 bases at V and 5 bases at J, leaving 7 bases unmatched. Here the CDR3 reads CASGFRPGLAGGNNEQFF. DNA for the CDR3: TGTGCTAGTGGTTTTAGGCCGGGACTAGCGGGGGGGAACAATGAGCAGTTCTTC.

The sample holds a few counts of this clonotype. This rearrangement joins TRBV12-3 or TRBV12-4 to TRBJ1-5; D perhaps matches TRBD1 (6 bases). CDR3 length: 14 residues. V lost 6 bases and J lost 7, with 16 bases in between. The CDR3, as DNA: TGTGCCAGCAGCCCCACAGGGATGGCGCAGCCCCAGCATTTT. Translating gives CASSPTGMAQPQHF.

This clonotype has just a few counts. The chain employs TRBV12-3 or TRBV12-4 and TRBJ2-3; 8 bases are a match to TRBD2. The V and J ends lost 3 bases and 0 bases, in that order; junction bases with no gene match: 11. This CDR3 contains 18 residues. This chain's CDR3 is CASSFSGARSVSTDTQYF. For the CDR3, the DNA is TGTGCCAGCAGTTTTAGCGGGGCCCGCTCCGTTAGCACAGATACGCAGTATTTT.

In nucleotides, the CDR3 is TGTGCCAGCAGCCCCGTGACGTGGTATTCGGGTGAGCAGTTCTTC. As protein: CASSPVTWYSGEQFF. J is TRBJ2-1 and V is TRBV7-9; no reliable D call. Germline loops: CDR1 SEHNR, CDR2 FQNEAQ (reference sequence). Deletions cut 5 bases from V and 9 bases from J, with 20 bases between. The CDR3 spans 15 residues.

This clonotype showed up just a few times. The CDR3 spells CASWEDPYEQYF. The CDR3 DNA is TGTGCCAGCTGGGAAGATCCCTACGAGCAGTACTTC. This chain connects TRBV6-2 or TRBV6-3 to TRBJ2-7; D unresolved. Germline values: CDR1 MNHEY, CDR2 SVGEGT. V dropped 8 bases and J dropped 2 bases, with 10 bases sitting between them. The CDR3 has 12 residues.

The CDR3 sequence: CASSPSAGPHTGELFF. Here the CDR3 DNA reads TGTGCCAGCAGTCCCTCGGCGGGACCCCACACCGGGGAGCTGTTTTTT. The gene calls are TRBV7-3 and TRBJ2-2, with a tentative D call TRBD2 (6 bases). Trimming pared 6 bases from V and 3 bases from J, leaving 17 bases between. This CDR3 is 16 amino acids long. From germline, CDR1 is SGHTA and CDR2 FQGTGA. The entire variable domain, with the rest obtained from reference TRBV7-3 and TRBJ2-2, is as follows: GAGVSQTPSNKVTEKGKYVELRCDPISGHTALYWYRQSLGQGPEFLIYFQGTGAADDSGLPNDRFFAVRPEGSVSTLKIQRTERGDSAVYLCASSPSAGPHTGELFFGEGSRLTVL.

The chain recombines TRBV7-2 with TRBJ2-3, with 14 bases fitting TRBD2. The CDR3 extends over 17 amino acids. V lost 3 bases and J lost 6; bases outside the gene matches: 8. In germline, CDR1 is SGHTA, CDR2 FQGNSA. CDR3 nucleotide sequence: TGTGCCAGCAGCTTTCCTTCGGGACTAGCGGGAGCTGATACGCAGTATTTT. This translates into CASSFPSGLAGADTQYF.

CDR3 sequence reads: CSARLGYEQYF. In DNA form, the CDR3 reads TGCAGTGCCAGACTAGGCTACGAGCAGTACTTC. The gene calls are TRBV20-1 and TRBJ2-7; tentatively, D is TRBD2 (6 bases). Germline loops: CDR1 DFQATT, CDR2 SNEGSKA (reference sequence). Trimming cost V 6 bases and J 3 bases, with 9 bases left between them. The CDR3 has 11 residues.

This chain connects TRBV6-6 to TRBJ2-7; D could derive from TRBD1 or TRBD2 (5 bases each). Germline values: CDR1 MNHNY, CDR2 SVGAGI (reference sequence). This CDR3 is built from 14 residues. V lost 6 bases to trimming and J lost 2 bases, with 14 bases between them. The CDR3 region is CASSPGREPYEQYF. For the CDR3, the DNA is TGTGCCAGCAGCCCCGGCAGGGAGCCCTACGAGCAGTACTTC.

The V and J genes are TRBV6-6 and TRBJ1-1; TRBD1 is a possible D gene (5 bases). Germline loops: CDR1 MNHNY, CDR2 SVGAGI (reference sequence). V gave up 8 bases and J gave up 0 bases, with 10 bases separating them. CDR3 length: 13 amino acids. The CDR3 here is CASVRGVNTEAFF. The DNA of the CDR3 is TGTGCCAGCGTTAGAGGGGTGAACACTGAAGCTTTCTTT.

This chain joins TRBV11-2 and TRBJ2-1, with a weak D call TRBD2 (6 bases). CDR3 size: 15 residues. From germline, CDR1 is SGHAT and CDR2 FQNNGV. V was cut by 1 base and J by 2 bases, with 9 bases left in between. The CDR3 protein is CASSLVEGPYNEQFF. CDR3 in DNA: TGTGCCAGCAGCTTAGTGGAGGGGCCCTACAATGAGCAGTTCTTC.

This clonotype was seen repeatedly, ten times or more. The chain has TRBV7-2 and TRBJ1-1, with TRBD1 as a possible D gene (5 bases). The germline V gene has CDR1 SGHTA and CDR2 FQGNSA. This CDR3 is built from 13 residues. V was cut by 6 bases and J by 2 bases, with 10 bases left in between. CDR3: CASRRDANTEAFF. For the CDR3, the DNA is TGTGCCAGCAGGAGGGACGCAAACACTGAAGCTTTCTTT. The whole variable domain, filled in from reference TRBV7-2 and TRBJ1-1, reads GAGVSQSPSNKVTEKGKDVELRCDPISGHTALYWYRQSLGQGLEFLIYFQGNSAPDKSGLPSDRFSAERTGGSVSTLTIQRTQQEDSAVYLCASRRDANTEAFFGQGTRLTVV.

V gene TRBV7-2 combines with J gene TRBJ1-1; no clear D. Deletions cut 2 bases from V and 4 bases from J, with 14 bases between. The length of the CDR3 is 15 residues. Germline V gene lookup returns CDR1 SGHTA and CDR2 FQGNSA. CDR3 loop: CASSLSIGGATEAFF. The CDR3 region has the DNA TGTGCCAGCAGCTTATCGATAGGAGGTGCCACTGAAGCTTTCTTT.

This chain links TRBV20-1 with TRBJ1-1, with a tentative D call TRBD1 (5 bases). This CDR3 region has 14 residues. The germline V gene encodes CDR1 DFQATT and CDR2 SNEGSKA (reference sequence). The V end was cut by 2 bases, the J end by 5 bases, with 15 bases between. CDR3 coding DNA: TGCAGTGCTAGAAACAGGAGGGTTCGGACTGAAGCTTTCTTT. Its translation: CSARNRRVRTEAFF.